The clone carrying this TCR beta chain was detected once. Antigen specificity is unknown. These data come from a study of response to subunit inactivated influenza vaccine. Germline CDR1 and CDR2: ENHRY and SYGVKD. CDR3 length equals 14 residues. J lost 6 bases, V lost 10 bases, and 11 bases had no gene match. A single record per CDR3 protein comes from TCRdb applying MiXCR to the RT-PCR reads. The data show about 480,000 distinct CDR3 sequences, 25% seen once. Points from the study as a whole: It was the authors' suggestion that each seasonal influenza vaccination recruits few new T cells.

The chain combines TRBV10-3 with TRBJ2-1, with 8 nucleotides matching TRBD2. The sequenced sample was CD4+ T cells sorted from PBMCs, obtained about 5 days after vaccination. The source of this sequence is a man in his forties or fifties who received an inactivated influenza vaccine. CDR3 DNA sequence: TGTGCCACCGTAGCGGGGCCGGCTTTCAATGAGCAGTTCTTC. Translating it yields CATVAGPAFNEQFF.